The clone carrying this TCR beta chain was picked up many times. Antigen unknown. From RNA, the CDR3 regions of TCR beta chains were amplified and sequenced. First-round RT-PCR employed HTBI primers, with a second-round multiplex PCR after it. TCRdb called the multiplex PCR reads again in MiXCR, with one record for every CDR3 protein. The sample has 350,000 to 400,000 distinct CDR3 sequences, around 18% seen once. The sample belongs to a study of Graves' ophthalmopathy and Graves' hyperthyroidism. Findings and limits, study-wide: A model built from 13 signatures distinguished ophthalmopathy from stable hyperthyroidism with roughly 90% sensitivity and 81.08% specificity. Blood samples also showed most expanded thyroid clonotypes exceeding 0.001 frequency.

The sequence was collected from a woman younger than 30 with Graves' ophthalmopathy. The specimen sequenced was peripheral blood.

CDR3 protein: CSAPGPSGGTYEQYF. The CDR3 nucleotides are TGCAGTGCTCCAGGACCTAGCGGGGGGACCTACGAGCAGTACTTC. This chain links TRBV20-1 with TRBJ2-7; 11 bases line up with TRBD2. The CDR3 has 15 residues. Germline CDR1 reads DFQATT; CDR2 reads SNEGSKA (reference sequence). Germline trimming cut 5 bases from V and 2 bases from J; bases unmatched to any gene: 8.